The rows below give T cell receptor beta chains drawn from one sample of a study of CD4+ T cells in melanoma. Measured with immunoSEQ multiplex PCR; TCRdb has only the in-frame clones, and not every one. The data hold 10,000 to 12,000 clones, with approximately 66% observed a single time. Sequencing was performed on cells from a culture (not recorded whether cultured in vitro). Receptor source: a human donor with melanoma. Each CDR3 is given with its conserved first and last residue. D genes are given only for firm matches. Size is omitted from some rows. Given values are once, few, many or a class for expanded clones.

v_gene: TRBV9
d_gene: .
abundance: .
j_gene: TRBJ2-7
CDR3nt: TGTGCCAGCAGCGTACAGGACAAAGGCCACGAGCAGTACTTC
CDR3aa: CASSVQDKGHEQYF

v_gene: TRBV21-1
d_gene: .
abundance: .
j_gene: TRBJ1-5
CDR3nt: TGTGCCAGCGAACTTCGGCCGGGGAGCAATCAGCCCCAGCATTTT
CDR3aa: CASELRPGSNQPQHF

v_gene: TRBV2
d_gene: .
abundance: medium-sized
j_gene: TRBJ1-1
CDR3nt: TGTGCCAGCAGTCTAGGACCCACTGAAGCTTTCTTT
CDR3aa: CASSLGPTEAFF

v_gene: TRBV11-2
d_gene: .
abundance: few
j_gene: TRBJ2-1
CDR3nt: TGTGCCAGCAGCCTTACCCCCGGCAGCTCCTACAATGAGCAGTTCTTC
CDR3aa: CASSLTPGSSYNEQFF

v_gene: TRBV6-5
d_gene: .
abundance: .
j_gene: TRBJ2-2
CDR3nt: TGTGCCAGCAGACCCGACGTTGGGCAGCTGTTTTTT
CDR3aa: CASRPDVGQLFF

v_gene: TRBV6-5
d_gene: TRBD2
abundance: few
j_gene: TRBJ2-1
CDR3nt: TGTGCCAGCAGTAGACTAGCGGGGAACAATGAGCAGTTCTTC
CDR3aa: CASSRLAGNNEQFF

v_gene: TRBV7-9
d_gene: .
abundance: few
j_gene: TRBJ1-2
CDR3nt: TGTGCCAGCAGCTTAGTAAGGGTCGGGGGCTACACCTTC
CDR3aa: CASSLVRVGGYTF

v_gene: TRBV10-3
d_gene: TRBD2
abundance: .
j_gene: TRBJ2-1
CDR3nt: TGTGCCATCAGTGAGCTAGCGGGTAGCTCCTACAATGAGCAGTTCTTC
CDR3aa: CAISELAGSSYNEQFF

v_gene: TRBV6-4
d_gene: .
abundance: once
j_gene: TRBJ2-1
CDR3nt: TGTGCCAGCAGTGTGAAAGGGGGGGACAATGAGCAGTTCTTC
CDR3aa: CASSVKGGDNEQFF

v_gene: TRBV30
d_gene: .
abundance: .
j_gene: TRBJ1-1
CDR3nt: TGTGCCTGGAGTCACCCAGGGGCCTCGAACACTGAAGCTTTCTTT
CDR3aa: CAWSHPGASNTEAFF

v_gene: TRBV10-1
d_gene: TRBD1
abundance: .
j_gene: TRBJ1-1
CDR3nt: TGCGCCAGCAGGGGAACTCACCGGGACAGCTACACTGAAGCTTTCTTT
CDR3aa: CASRGTHRDSYTEAFF

v_gene: TRBV7-2
d_gene: TRBD1
abundance: .
j_gene: TRBJ1-4
CDR3nt: TGTGCCAGCAGCTTGACCGGCAGGGGGAATGAAAAACTGTTTTTT
CDR3aa: CASSLTGRGNEKLFF

v_gene: TRBV19
d_gene: TRBD1
abundance: few
j_gene: TRBJ1-1
CDR3nt: TGTGCCAGTAGGCACAGGGGACCATTAATGAACACTGAAGCTTTCTTT
CDR3aa: CASRHRGPLMNTEAFF

v_gene: TRBV7-9
d_gene: .
abundance: .
j_gene: TRBJ2-4
CDR3nt: TGTGCCAGCAGCTTAGGAGCAGGAGCCAAAAACATTCAGTACTTC
CDR3aa: CASSLGAGAKNIQYF

v_gene: TRBV30
d_gene: .
abundance: .
j_gene: TRBJ1-5
CDR3nt: TGTGCCTGGAGTGCTGGGACCCTCCTTGCCCATCAGCCCCAGCATTTT
CDR3aa: CAWSAGTLLAHQPQHF

v_gene: TRBV19
d_gene: .
abundance: .
j_gene: TRBJ2-7
CDR3nt: TGTGCCAGTAGTACCCGGATTTTGCCCACCTACGAGCAGTACTTC
CDR3aa: CASSTRILPTYEQYF

v_gene: TRBV5-1
d_gene: .
abundance: .
j_gene: TRBJ2-7
CDR3nt: TGCGCCAGCAGCTTCGACACCAGAACCGAGCAGTACTTC
CDR3aa: CASSFDTRTEQYF

v_gene: TRBV7-7
d_gene: TRBD1
abundance: once
j_gene: TRBJ2-1
CDR3nt: TGTGCCAGCAGCTTCGGGGCAGGGGGCAGGGATGAGCAGTTCTTC
CDR3aa: CASSFGAGGRDEQFF

v_gene: TRBV4-3
d_gene: TRBD1
abundance: .
j_gene: TRBJ1-1
CDR3nt: TGCGCCAGCAGCCGCGGGACCGGGACAGCGAACACTGAAGCTTTCTTT
CDR3aa: CASSRGTGTANTEAFF

v_gene: TRBV19
d_gene: .
abundance: .
j_gene: TRBJ2-5
CDR3nt: TGTGCCCAAAGGGGCGCCAGGACCCAGTACTTC
CDR3aa: CAQRGARTQYF

v_gene: TRBV7-3
d_gene: .
abundance: few
j_gene: TRBJ2-1
CDR3nt: TGTGCCAGCAGCTCGTCCGGGCCGCGCGGTGAGCAGTTCTTC
CDR3aa: CASSSSGPRGEQFF

v_gene: TRBV15
d_gene: TRBD1
abundance: .
j_gene: TRBJ2-2
CDR3nt: TGTGCCACCAGCAGGTCGCTCGGACAGGGCGACACCGGGGAGCTGTTTTTT
CDR3aa: CATSRSLGQGDTGELFF

v_gene: TRBV19
d_gene: .
abundance: .
j_gene: TRBJ2-5
CDR3nt: TGTGCCAGTAGTATGGAGAGAGAGACCCAGTACTTC
CDR3aa: CASSMERETQYF

v_gene: TRBV7-2
d_gene: TRBD2
abundance: few
j_gene: TRBJ2-5
CDR3nt: TGTGCCAGCAGCTTCGCCGGGACTAGCGAGGAGACCCAGTACTTC
CDR3aa: CASSFAGTSEETQYF

v_gene: TRBV28
d_gene: .
abundance: .
j_gene: TRBJ1-2
CDR3nt: TGTGCCAGCAGTTTACCCAACTATGGCTACACCTTC
CDR3aa: CASSLPNYGYTF

v_gene: TRBV14
d_gene: .
abundance: .
j_gene: TRBJ1-4
CDR3nt: TGTGCCAGCAGCCAAGATCCTACAGGGCGGTTAAAGGAAAAACTGTTTTTT
CDR3aa: CASSQDPTGRLKEKLFF

v_gene: TRBV9
d_gene: .
abundance: .
j_gene: TRBJ2-1
CDR3nt: TGTGCCAGCAGCGACCCAAATTACAATGAGCAGTTCTTC
CDR3aa: CASSDPNYNEQFF

v_gene: TRBV29-1
d_gene: .
abundance: .
j_gene: TRBJ1-5
CDR3nt: TGCAGCGCTAGGACAGATAGCAATCAGCCCCAGCATTTT
CDR3aa: CSARTDSNQPQHF

v_gene: TRBV2
d_gene: TRBD2
abundance: medium-sized
j_gene: TRBJ2-7
CDR3nt: TGTGCCAGCAGCCGGGGACTAGCGGGGGGCTTAAGCTCCTACGAGCAGTACTTC
CDR3aa: CASSRGLAGGLSSYEQYF

v_gene: TRBV6-6
d_gene: .
abundance: .
j_gene: TRBJ1-5
CDR3nt: TGTGCCAGCAGTTATTCGGGGTTCGGGGAACAGCCCCAGCATTTT
CDR3aa: CASSYSGFGEQPQHF

v_gene: TRBV2
d_gene: .
abundance: .
j_gene: TRBJ1-5
CDR3nt: TGTGCCAGCAGTGAAGACAGTCATCAGCCCCAGCATTTT
CDR3aa: CASSEDSHQPQHF

v_gene: TRBV6-5
d_gene: TRBD1
abundance: .
j_gene: TRBJ1-1
CDR3nt: TGTGCCAGCAGTTCGCTATCCCGGACAGGGGGCCGAGCTTTCTTT
CDR3aa: CASSSLSRTGGRAFF

v_gene: TRBV4-1
d_gene: .
abundance: .
j_gene: TRBJ2-5
CDR3nt: TGCGCCAGCAGCCTCGGGGCCGGGGTTCGGGAGACCCAGTACTTC
CDR3aa: CASSLGAGVRETQYF

v_gene: TRBV5-1
d_gene: TRBD2
abundance: .
j_gene: TRBJ2-1
CDR3nt: TGCGCCAGCAGCCCTGCTGGGACTAGAATAAACAATGAGCAGTTCTTC
CDR3aa: CASSPAGTRINNEQFF

v_gene: TRBV30
d_gene: TRBD2
abundance: .
j_gene: TRBJ2-3
CDR3nt: TGTGCGGGGGGGTCGGGGGACCCACGGACAGATACGCAGTATTTT
CDR3aa: CAGGSGDPRTDTQYF

v_gene: TRBV6-6
d_gene: .
abundance: .
j_gene: TRBJ1-4
CDR3nt: TGTGCCAGCAGTTACTCGAAGGGGAGTAATGAAAAACTGTTTTTT
CDR3aa: CASSYSKGSNEKLFF

v_gene: TRBV7-9
d_gene: TRBD1
abundance: .
j_gene: TRBJ2-3
CDR3nt: TGTGCCAGCAGTCGACAGGGGAACCCGCAGTATTTT
CDR3aa: CASSRQGNPQYF

v_gene: TRBV6-1
d_gene: .
abundance: .
j_gene: TRBJ1-5
CDR3nt: TGTGCCAGCAGACGGACAGTGTCTTTGCCCCAGCATTTT
CDR3aa: CASRRTVSLPQHF

v_gene: TRBV6-5
d_gene: TRBD1
abundance: few
j_gene: TRBJ1-1
CDR3nt: TGTGCCAGCTGGAGACAGGGCGCGAACACTGAAGCTTTCTTT
CDR3aa: CASWRQGANTEAFF

v_gene: TRBV11-2
d_gene: .
abundance: few
j_gene: TRBJ1-1
CDR3nt: TGTGCCAGCAGCTTCGACGGATCGAACACTGAAGCTTTCTTT
CDR3aa: CASSFDGSNTEAFF

v_gene: TRBV6-5
d_gene: .
abundance: .
j_gene: TRBJ1-1
CDR3nt: TGTGCCAGCATAGTGCGTCAGACGAACACTGAAGCTTTCTTT
CDR3aa: CASIVRQTNTEAFF

v_gene: TRBV5-5
d_gene: .
abundance: .
j_gene: TRBJ1-2
CDR3nt: TGTGCCAGCAGCTTGGAGAAGGGGGGTTTGGGCTATGGCTACACCTTC
CDR3aa: CASSLEKGGLGYGYTF

v_gene: TRBV6-5
d_gene: TRBD1
abundance: .
j_gene: TRBJ2-7
CDR3nt: TGTGCCAGCAGACCGACAGGGGTGGGGTACGAGCAGTACTTC
CDR3aa: CASRPTGVGYEQYF

v_gene: TRBV7-3
d_gene: .
abundance: .
j_gene: TRBJ2-1
CDR3nt: TGTGCCAGCAGCAAGGACTACAATCCCTACAATGAGCAGTTCTTC
CDR3aa: CASSKDYNPYNEQFF

v_gene: TRBV7-9
d_gene: TRBD2
abundance: .
j_gene: TRBJ2-5
CDR3nt: TGTGCCAGCAGCCCCGGGGGGGCCGAGACCCAGTACTTC
CDR3aa: CASSPGGAETQYF

v_gene: TRBV6-1
d_gene: TRBD1
abundance: .
j_gene: TRBJ1-6
CDR3nt: TGTGCCAGCAATCGGGACAGGGACTCACCCCTCCACTTT
CDR3aa: CASNRDRDSPLHF

v_gene: TRBV28
d_gene: .
abundance: .
j_gene: TRBJ1-1
CDR3nt: TGTGCCAGCAGCGTGACAGGTTACACTGAAGCTTTCTTT
CDR3aa: CASSVTGYTEAFF

v_gene: TRBV4-1
d_gene: .
abundance: .
j_gene: TRBJ1-2
CDR3nt: TGCGCCAGCAGTTCTGACATTTATAACTATGGCTACACCTTC
CDR3aa: CASSSDIYNYGYTF

v_gene: TRBV2
d_gene: TRBD1
abundance: .
j_gene: TRBJ1-1
CDR3nt: TGTGCCAGCATGTTCGACAGGGCGTACACTGAAGCTTTCTTT
CDR3aa: CASMFDRAYTEAFF

v_gene: TRBV11-3
d_gene: .
abundance: few
j_gene: TRBJ2-3
CDR3nt: TGTGCCAGCAGCTTGGGGGGGGGCGTTACGCAGTATTTT
CDR3aa: CASSLGGGVTQYF

v_gene: TRBV10-3
d_gene: .
abundance: .
j_gene: TRBJ1-1
CDR3nt: TGTGCCATCAGTGAGACATGGCGACCTGAAGCTTTCTTT
CDR3aa: CAISETWRPEAFF

v_gene: TRBV29-1
d_gene: TRBD1
abundance: .
j_gene: TRBJ2-7
CDR3nt: TGCAGCGTTGTGCTTCCGGGACAGTATGAGCAGTACTTC
CDR3aa: CSVVLPGQYEQYF

v_gene: TRBV10-3
d_gene: .
abundance: .
j_gene: TRBJ2-7
CDR3nt: TGTGCCATCAGTGAGTCGGTGATAAACTACGAGCAGTACTTC
CDR3aa: CAISESVINYEQYF

v_gene: TRBV9
d_gene: .
abundance: .
j_gene: TRBJ2-1
CDR3nt: TGTGCCAGCAGCAGGACCCTCCTGGGGTGGCAGTTCTTC
CDR3aa: CASSRTLLGWQFF

v_gene: TRBV7-8
d_gene: TRBD2
abundance: .
j_gene: TRBJ2-3
CDR3nt: TGTGCCAGCAGCTTAGGCGAGGTTGCGGGGGGGACGAGGCCGCAGTATTTT
CDR3aa: CASSLGEVAGGTRPQYF

v_gene: TRBV27
d_gene: .
abundance: .
j_gene: TRBJ2-1
CDR3nt: TGTGCCAGCAGCCGTCCCGGGACCCCCTACAATGAGCAGTTCTTC
CDR3aa: CASSRPGTPYNEQFF

v_gene: TRBV7-9
d_gene: .
abundance: .
j_gene: TRBJ2-1
CDR3nt: TGTGCCAGCAGCAGAGAAGGTGCCAATGAGCAGTTCTTC
CDR3aa: CASSREGANEQFF

v_gene: TRBV2
d_gene: .
abundance: .
j_gene: TRBJ1-4
CDR3nt: TGTGCCAGCAGTGAACGGGGGGTAGCAACTAATGAAAAACTGTTTTTT
CDR3aa: CASSERGVATNEKLFF

v_gene: TRBV25-1
d_gene: .
abundance: .
j_gene: TRBJ1-2
CDR3nt: TGTGCCAGCAGTGGACCCACAGCTAACTATGGCTACACCTTC
CDR3aa: CASSGPTANYGYTF

v_gene: TRBV5-1
d_gene: .
abundance: .
j_gene: TRBJ2-3
CDR3nt: TGCGCCAGCAGCTTGGGCCCGAGCGGACCCGGGGATACGCAGTATTTT
CDR3aa: CASSLGPSGPGDTQYF